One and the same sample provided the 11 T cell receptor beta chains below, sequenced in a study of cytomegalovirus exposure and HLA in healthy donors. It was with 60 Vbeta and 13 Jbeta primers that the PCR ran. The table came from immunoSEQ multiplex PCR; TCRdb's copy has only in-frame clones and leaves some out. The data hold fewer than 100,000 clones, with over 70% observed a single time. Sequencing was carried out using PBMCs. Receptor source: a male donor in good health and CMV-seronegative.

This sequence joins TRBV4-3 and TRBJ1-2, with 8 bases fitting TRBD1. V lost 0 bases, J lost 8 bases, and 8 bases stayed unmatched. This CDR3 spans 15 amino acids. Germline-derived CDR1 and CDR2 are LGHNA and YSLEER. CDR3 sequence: CASSQDFQGAGGYTF. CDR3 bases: TGCGCCAGCAGCCAAGATTTCCAGGGGGCTGGAGGCTACACCTTC.

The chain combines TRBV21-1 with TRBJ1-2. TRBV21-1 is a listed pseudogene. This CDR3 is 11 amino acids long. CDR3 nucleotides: TGTGCCAGCAGCTGTTCCCGGGACTACACCTTC. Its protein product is CASSCSRDYTF.

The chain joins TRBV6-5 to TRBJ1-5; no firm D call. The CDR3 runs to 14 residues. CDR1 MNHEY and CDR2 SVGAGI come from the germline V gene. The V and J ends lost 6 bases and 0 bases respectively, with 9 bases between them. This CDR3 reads CASRSVDSNQPQHF. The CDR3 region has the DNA TGTGCCAGCAGGAGCGTTGATAGCAATCAGCCCCAGCATTTT.

The CDR3 coding sequence is TGTGCCAGCAGCGCCAGCGCTAGCGGGAGTACTAATGAGCAGTTCTTC. Translation: CASSASASGSTNEQFF. V usage is TRBV9 and J usage is TRBJ2-1, with 10 bases fitting TRBD2. The CDR3 is made up of 16 amino acids. Germline lookup yields CDR1 SGDLS and CDR2 YYNGEE. With 3 bases clipped from V and 7 bases from J, the junction kept 10 bases outside the gene matches.

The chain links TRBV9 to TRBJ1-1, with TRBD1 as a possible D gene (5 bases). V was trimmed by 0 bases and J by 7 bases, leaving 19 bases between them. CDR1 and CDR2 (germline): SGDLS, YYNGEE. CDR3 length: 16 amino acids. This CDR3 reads CASSVGGRRGMDEAFF. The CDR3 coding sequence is TGTGCCAGCAGCGTAGGTGGAAGGAGGGGAATGGATGAAGCTTTCTTT.

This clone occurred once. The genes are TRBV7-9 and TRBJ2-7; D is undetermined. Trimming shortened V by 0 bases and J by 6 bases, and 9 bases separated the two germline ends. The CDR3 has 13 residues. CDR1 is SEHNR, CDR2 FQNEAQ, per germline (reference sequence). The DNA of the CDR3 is TGTGCCAGCAGCTTAGCACAAGAAATCGAGCAGTACTTC. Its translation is CASSLAQEIEQYF. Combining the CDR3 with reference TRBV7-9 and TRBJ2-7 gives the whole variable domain DTGVSQNPRHKITKRGQNVTFRCDPISEHNRLYWYRQTLGQGPEFLTYFQNEAQLEKSRLLSDRFSAERPKGSFSTLEIQRTEQGDSAMYLCASSLAQEIEQYFGPGTRLTVT.

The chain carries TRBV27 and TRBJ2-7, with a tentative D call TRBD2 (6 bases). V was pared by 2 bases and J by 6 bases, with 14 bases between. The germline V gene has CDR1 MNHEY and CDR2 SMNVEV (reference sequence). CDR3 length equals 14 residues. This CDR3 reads CASSLRSEGGEQYF. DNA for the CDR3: TGTGCCAGCAGTTTAAGGAGTGAGGGAGGCGAGCAGTACTTC.

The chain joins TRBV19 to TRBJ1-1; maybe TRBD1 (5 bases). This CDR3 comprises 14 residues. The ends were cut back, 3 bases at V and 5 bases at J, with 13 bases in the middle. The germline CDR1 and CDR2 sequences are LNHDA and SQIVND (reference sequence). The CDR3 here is CASSIIWGETEAFF. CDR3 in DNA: TGTGCCAGTAGTATTATATGGGGGGAGACTGAAGCTTTCTTT.

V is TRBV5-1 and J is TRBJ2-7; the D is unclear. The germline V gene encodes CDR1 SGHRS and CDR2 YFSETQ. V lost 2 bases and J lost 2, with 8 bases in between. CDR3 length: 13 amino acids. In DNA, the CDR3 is TGCGCCAGCAGCTTTCCAGGTACCTACGAGCAGTACTTC. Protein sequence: CASSFPGTYEQYF.

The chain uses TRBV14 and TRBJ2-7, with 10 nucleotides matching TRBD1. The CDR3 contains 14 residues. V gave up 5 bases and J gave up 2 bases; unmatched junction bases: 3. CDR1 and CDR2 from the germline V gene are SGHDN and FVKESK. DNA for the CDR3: TGTGCCAGCAGCAAAGGACAGGGGGCCTACGAGCAGTACTTC. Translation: CASSKGQGAYEQYF.

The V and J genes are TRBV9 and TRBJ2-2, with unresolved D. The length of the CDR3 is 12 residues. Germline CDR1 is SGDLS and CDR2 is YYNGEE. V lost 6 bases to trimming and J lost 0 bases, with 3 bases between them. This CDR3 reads CASNTNTGELFF. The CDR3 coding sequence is TGTGCCAGCAATACGAACACCGGGGAGCTGTTTTTT.